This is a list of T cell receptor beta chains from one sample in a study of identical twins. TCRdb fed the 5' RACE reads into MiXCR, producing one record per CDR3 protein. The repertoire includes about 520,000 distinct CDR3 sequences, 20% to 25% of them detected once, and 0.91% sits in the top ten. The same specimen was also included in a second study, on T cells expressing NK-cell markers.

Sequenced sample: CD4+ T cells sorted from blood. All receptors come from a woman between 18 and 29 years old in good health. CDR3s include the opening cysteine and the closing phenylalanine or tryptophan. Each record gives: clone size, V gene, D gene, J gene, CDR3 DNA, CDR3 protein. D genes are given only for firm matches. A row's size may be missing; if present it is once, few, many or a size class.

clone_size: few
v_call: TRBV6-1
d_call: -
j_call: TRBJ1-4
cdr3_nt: TGTGCCAGCAGTGGCCGGGACCGGGAAAAACTGTTTTTT
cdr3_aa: CASSGRDREKLFF

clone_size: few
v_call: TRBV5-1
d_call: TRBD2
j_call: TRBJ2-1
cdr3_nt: TGCGCCAGCAGCTTGGGGCTAGCGGGCGCAGTCTTC
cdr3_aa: CASSLGLAGAVF

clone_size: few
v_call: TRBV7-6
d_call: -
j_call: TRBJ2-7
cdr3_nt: TGTGCCAGCAGCTTAAGTCCGGGAACCTACGAGCAGTACTTC
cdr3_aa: CASSLSPGTYEQYF

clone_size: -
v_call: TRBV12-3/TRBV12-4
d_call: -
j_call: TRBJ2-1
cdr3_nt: TGTGCCAGCAGTTCCCCCCTTTGGGCGTACAATGAGCAGTTCTTC
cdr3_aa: CASSSPLWAYNEQFF

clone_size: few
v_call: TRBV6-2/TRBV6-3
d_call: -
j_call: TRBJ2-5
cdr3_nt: TGTGCCAGCAGTTCCCGTCAAGTTGGGGCGCGAGAGACCCAGTACTTC
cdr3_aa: CASSSRQVGARETQYF

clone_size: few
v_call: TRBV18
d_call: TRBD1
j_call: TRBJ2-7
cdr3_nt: TGTGCCAGCTCACCCGGGACAGAGGACGAGCAGTACTTC
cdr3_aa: CASSPGTEDEQYF

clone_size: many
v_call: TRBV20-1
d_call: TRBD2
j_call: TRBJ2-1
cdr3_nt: TGCAGTGCTAGAGATGAAACTAGCGGGAGGGCTACGTGGCATGAGCAGTTCTTC
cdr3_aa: CSARDETSGRATWHEQFF

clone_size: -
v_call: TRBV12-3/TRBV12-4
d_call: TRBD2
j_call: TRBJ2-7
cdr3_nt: TGTGCCAGCAGGCCTAGCGGATCCTACGAGCAGTACTTC
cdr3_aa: CASRPSGSYEQYF

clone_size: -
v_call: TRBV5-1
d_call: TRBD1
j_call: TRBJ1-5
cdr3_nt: TGCGCCAGCAGCTCACAGGGGGGCGGCAATCAGCCCCAGCATTTT
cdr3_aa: CASSSQGGGNQPQHF

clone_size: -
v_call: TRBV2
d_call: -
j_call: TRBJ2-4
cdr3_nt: TGTGCCAGCAGTGGCGACAGGCTTCTAGCCAAAAACATTCAGTACTTC
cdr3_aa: CASSGDRLLAKNIQYF

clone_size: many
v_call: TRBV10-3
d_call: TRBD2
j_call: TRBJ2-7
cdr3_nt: TGTGCCATCAGAGGGACTAGCCTTTCCTACGAGCAGTACTTC
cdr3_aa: CAIRGTSLSYEQYF

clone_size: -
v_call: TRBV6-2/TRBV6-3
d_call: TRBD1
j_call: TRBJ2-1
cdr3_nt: TGTGCCAGCAGTTACTGGGGACAGGGGGCCTACAATGAGCAGTTCTTC
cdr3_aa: CASSYWGQGAYNEQFF

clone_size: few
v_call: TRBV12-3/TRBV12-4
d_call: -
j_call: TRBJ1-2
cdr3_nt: TGTGCCAGCAGTTCTCCACAGACAGGCTCATGGGGCTACACCTTC
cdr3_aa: CASSSPQTGSWGYTF

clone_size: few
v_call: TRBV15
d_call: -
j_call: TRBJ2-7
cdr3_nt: TGTGCCACCAGCAAAGAGATCTCAGGCTCCCACGAGCAGTACTTC
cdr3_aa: CATSKEISGSHEQYF

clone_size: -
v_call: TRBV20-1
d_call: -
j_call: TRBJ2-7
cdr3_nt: TGCAGTGCTAGGGAGGGGGGATCCTACGAGCAGTACTTC
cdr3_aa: CSAREGGSYEQYF

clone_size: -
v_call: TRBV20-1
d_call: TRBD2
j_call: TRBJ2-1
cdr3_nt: TGCAGTGCTAGAGAAGGACTAGCGCGGTCCCCTGAGCAGTTCTTC
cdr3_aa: CSAREGLARSPEQFF

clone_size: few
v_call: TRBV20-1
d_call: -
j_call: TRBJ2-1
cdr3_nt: TGCAGTGCGCACACGCCCTCCTACAATGAGCAGTTCTTC
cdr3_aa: CSAHTPSYNEQFF

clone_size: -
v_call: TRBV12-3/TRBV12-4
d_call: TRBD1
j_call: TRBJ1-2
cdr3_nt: TGTGCCAGTCGCCCCAGGGGGTCCCATGGCTACACCTTC
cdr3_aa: CASRPRGSHGYTF

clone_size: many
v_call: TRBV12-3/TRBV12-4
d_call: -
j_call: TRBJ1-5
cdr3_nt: TGTGCCAGCACCCTGACGGGGAGCAATCAGCCCCAGCATTTT
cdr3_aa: CASTLTGSNQPQHF

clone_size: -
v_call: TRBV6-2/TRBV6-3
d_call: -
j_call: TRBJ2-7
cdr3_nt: TGTGCCAGCGGACGGACGGGAGCCTACGAGCAGTACTTC
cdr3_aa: CASGRTGAYEQYF

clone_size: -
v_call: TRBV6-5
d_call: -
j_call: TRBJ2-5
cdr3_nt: TGTGCCAGCAGTTACTTAGGAGGGGACGAGGAGACCCAGTACTTC
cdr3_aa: CASSYLGGDEETQYF

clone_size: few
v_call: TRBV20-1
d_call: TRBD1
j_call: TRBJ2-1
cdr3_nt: TGCAGTGCTAGAGCCTGGGACAGGGGGGATGAGCAGTTCTTC
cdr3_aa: CSARAWDRGDEQFF

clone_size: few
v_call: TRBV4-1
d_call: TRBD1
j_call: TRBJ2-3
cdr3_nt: TGCGCCAGCAGCCAAAAATTAACAGGGGCGAGCACAGATACGCAGTATTTT
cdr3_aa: CASSQKLTGASTDTQYF

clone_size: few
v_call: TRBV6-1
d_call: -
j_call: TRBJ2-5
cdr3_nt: TGTGCCAGCACCAGGAACCAGGGTCCCAAAGAGACCCAGTACTTC
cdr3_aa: CASTRNQGPKETQYF

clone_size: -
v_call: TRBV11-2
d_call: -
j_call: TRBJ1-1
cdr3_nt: TGTGCCAGCAGCTACGGACCGGCGATGAACACTGAAGCTTTCTTT
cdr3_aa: CASSYGPAMNTEAFF

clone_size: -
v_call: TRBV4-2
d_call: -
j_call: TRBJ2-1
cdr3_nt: TGTGCCAGCAGCCAAGATCGGTCTAGCAGGAATGAGCAGTTCTTC
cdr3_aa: CASSQDRSSRNEQFF

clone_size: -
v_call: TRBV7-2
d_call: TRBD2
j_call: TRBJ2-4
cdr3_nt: TGTGCCAGCAGCTTGGCCATAGCGGGGGGGCAGGGTCTTCACTTC
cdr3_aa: CASSLAIAGGQGLHF

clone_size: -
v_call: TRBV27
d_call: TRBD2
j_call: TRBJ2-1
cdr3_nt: TGTGCCAGCAGCCCTTCCCACGGACTAGCGGGCTCCAATGAGCAGTTCTTC
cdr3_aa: CASSPSHGLAGSNEQFF

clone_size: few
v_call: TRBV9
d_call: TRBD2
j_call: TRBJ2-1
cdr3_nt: TGTGCCAGCAGCGTAGTTAGCGGGACGTACAATGAGCAGTTCTTC
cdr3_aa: CASSVVSGTYNEQFF

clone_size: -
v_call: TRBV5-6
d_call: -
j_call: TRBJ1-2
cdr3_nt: TGTGCCAGCAGCCCGGGGGGCCGTGGCTACACCTTC
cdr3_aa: CASSPGGRGYTF

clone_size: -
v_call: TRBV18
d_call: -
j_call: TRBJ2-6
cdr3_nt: TGTGCCAGCTACCGGAGCTCGGCTGTCTCTGGGGCCAACGTCCTGACTTTC
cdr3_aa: CASYRSSAVSGANVLTF

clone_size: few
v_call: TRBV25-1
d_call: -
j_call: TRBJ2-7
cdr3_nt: TGTGCCAGCTCCCCCGCCGGGACCTACGAGCAGTACTTC
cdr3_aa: CASSPAGTYEQYF

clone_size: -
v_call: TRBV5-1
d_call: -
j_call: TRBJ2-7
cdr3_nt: TGCGCCAGCAGCTTGGGCTCCACGTTGTACTTC
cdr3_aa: CASSLGSTLYF

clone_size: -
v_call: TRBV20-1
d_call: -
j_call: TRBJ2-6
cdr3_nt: TGCAGTGCGGAGCATGGGGCCAACGTCCTGACTTTC
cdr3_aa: CSAEHGANVLTF

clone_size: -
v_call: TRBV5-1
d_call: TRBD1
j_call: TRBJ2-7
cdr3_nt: TGCGCCAGCAGCCCCCTGGCGACAGGGATTGAATACGAGCAGTACTTC
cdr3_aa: CASSPLATGIEYEQYF

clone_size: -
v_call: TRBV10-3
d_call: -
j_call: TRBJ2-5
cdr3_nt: TGTGCCATCAGGGGCGAACCGAAAGAGACCCAGTACTTC
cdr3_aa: CAIRGEPKETQYF

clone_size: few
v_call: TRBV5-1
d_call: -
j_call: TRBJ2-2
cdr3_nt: TGCGCCAGCAGCTTGTCTACAGCGAACACCGGGGAGCTGTTTTTT
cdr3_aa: CASSLSTANTGELFF

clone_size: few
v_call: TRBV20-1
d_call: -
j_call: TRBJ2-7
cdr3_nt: TGCAGTGCTGTTGGACGACGACGAAGCTCCTACGAGCAGTACTTC
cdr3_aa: CSAVGRRRSSYEQYF

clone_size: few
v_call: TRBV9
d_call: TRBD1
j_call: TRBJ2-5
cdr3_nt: TGTGCCAGCAGCGTAGCAGGGGGCAGGTCGGAGACCCAGTACTTC
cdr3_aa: CASSVAGGRSETQYF

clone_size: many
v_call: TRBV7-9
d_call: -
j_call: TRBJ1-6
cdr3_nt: TGTGCCAGCAGTTTAGAGGATTCACCCCTCCACTTT
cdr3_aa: CASSLEDSPLHF

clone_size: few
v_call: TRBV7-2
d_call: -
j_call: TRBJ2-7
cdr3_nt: TGTGCCAGCAGCTTCGTCTTCGCCCCATCCTACGAGCAGTACTTC
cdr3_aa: CASSFVFAPSYEQYF

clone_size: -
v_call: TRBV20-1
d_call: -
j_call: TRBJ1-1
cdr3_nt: TGCAGTGCTATACTTGGGACTTCCGAAGCTTTCTTT
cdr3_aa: CSAILGTSEAFF

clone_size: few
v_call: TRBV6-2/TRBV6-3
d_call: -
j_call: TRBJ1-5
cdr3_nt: TGTGCCAGCAGTCCCAGGGGCGGACAGTCCTATAGCAATCAGCCCCAGCATTTT
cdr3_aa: CASSPRGGQSYSNQPQHF

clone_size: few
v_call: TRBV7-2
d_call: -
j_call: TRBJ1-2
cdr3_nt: TGTGCCAGCAGCTTTCAGTTGGGGGAAGGTGGCTACACCTTC
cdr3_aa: CASSFQLGEGGYTF

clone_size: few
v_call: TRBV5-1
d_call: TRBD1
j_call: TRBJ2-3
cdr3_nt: TGCGCCAGCAGCCGACAGGGCCTAAACACAGATACGCAGTATTTT
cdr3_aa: CASSRQGLNTDTQYF

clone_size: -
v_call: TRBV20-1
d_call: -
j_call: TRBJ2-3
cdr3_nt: TGCAGTGCTGTTAATCCCCGTCAGGGGGGGACAGATACGCAGTATTTT
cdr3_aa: CSAVNPRQGGTDTQYF

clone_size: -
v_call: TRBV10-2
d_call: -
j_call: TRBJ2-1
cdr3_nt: TGCGCCAGCATCTTAACCCCCGGGGCCGATGGGGGGCAGTTCTTC
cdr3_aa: CASILTPGADGGQFF

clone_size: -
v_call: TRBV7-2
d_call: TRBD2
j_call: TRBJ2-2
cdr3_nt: TGTGCCAGCAGCTTACGGCTAGCGGGACCCTTTAAGAACACCGGGGAGCTGTTTTTT
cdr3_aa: CASSLRLAGPFKNTGELFF

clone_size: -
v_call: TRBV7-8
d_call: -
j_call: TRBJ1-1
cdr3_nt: TGTGCCAGCAGCTTGTCGAGGGCCCAACATAATAAAGTCACTGAAGCTTTCTTT
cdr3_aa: CASSLSRAQHNKVTEAFF

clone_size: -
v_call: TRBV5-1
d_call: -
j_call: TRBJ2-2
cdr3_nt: TGCGCCAGCAGCCTTCAGGGGACTAACACCGGGGAGCTGTTTTTT
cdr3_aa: CASSLQGTNTGELFF

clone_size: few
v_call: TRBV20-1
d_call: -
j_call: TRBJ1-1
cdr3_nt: TGCAGTGCTAGTGGTGGACAGACGTACACTGAAGCTTTCTTT
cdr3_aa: CSASGGQTYTEAFF

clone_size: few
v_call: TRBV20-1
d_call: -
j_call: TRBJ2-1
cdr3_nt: TGCAGTGCTAGGGCCCCGGGGGCCGCGCCTCGAGATGAGCAGTTCTTC
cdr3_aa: CSARAPGAAPRDEQFF

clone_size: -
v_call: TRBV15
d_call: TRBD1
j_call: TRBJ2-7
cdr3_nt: TGTGCCACCAGCAGAGTAAGGGGGCTTTCCCACGAGCAGTACTTC
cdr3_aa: CATSRVRGLSHEQYF

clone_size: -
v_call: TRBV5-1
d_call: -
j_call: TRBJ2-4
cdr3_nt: TGCGCCAGCAGCCCGCAAGGCAACATTCAGTACTTC
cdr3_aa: CASSPQGNIQYF

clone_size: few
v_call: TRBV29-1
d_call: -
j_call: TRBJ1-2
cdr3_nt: TGCAGCGTTGTGATGGGTCCTGGGGATGGCTACACCTTC
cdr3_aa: CSVVMGPGDGYTF

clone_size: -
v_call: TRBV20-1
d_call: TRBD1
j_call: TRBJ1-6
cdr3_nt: TGCAGTGCTAGTCGCAGACAGGGGGATTCACCCCTCCACTTT
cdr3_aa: CSASRRQGDSPLHF

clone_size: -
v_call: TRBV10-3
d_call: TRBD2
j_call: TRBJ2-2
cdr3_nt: TGTGCCATCAGGGGGGGAGGGCCCGCCGGGGAGCTGTTTTTT
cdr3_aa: CAIRGGGPAGELFF

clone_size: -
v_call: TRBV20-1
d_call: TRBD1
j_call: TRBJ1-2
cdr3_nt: TGCAGTGGGACAGGGGACTATGGCTACACCTTC
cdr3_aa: CSGTGDYGYTF